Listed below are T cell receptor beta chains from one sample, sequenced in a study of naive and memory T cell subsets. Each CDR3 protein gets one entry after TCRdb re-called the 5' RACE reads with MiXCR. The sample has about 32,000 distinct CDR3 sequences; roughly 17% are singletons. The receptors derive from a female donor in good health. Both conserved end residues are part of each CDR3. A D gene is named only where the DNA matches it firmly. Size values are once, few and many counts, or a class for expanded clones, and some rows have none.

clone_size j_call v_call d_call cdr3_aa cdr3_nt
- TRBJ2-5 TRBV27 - CASSLSPLRGRVAETQYF TGTGCCAGCAGTTTATCTCCCCTGCGGGGGCGGGTGGCAGAGACCCAGTACTTC
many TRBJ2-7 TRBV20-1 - CSATPGGRSYEQYF TGCAGTGCTACTCCGGGGGGCCGATCCTACGAGCAGTACTTC
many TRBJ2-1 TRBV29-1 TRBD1 CSVEDPTGGRTRHF TGCAGCGTTGAAGACCCGACAGGGGGCAGAACTCGCCACTTC
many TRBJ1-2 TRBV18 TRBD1 CASSPGAQGAYGYTF TGTGCCAGCTCACCAGGGGCACAGGGGGCCTATGGCTACACCTTC
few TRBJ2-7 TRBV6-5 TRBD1 CASAWTGTTYEQYF TGTGCCAGTGCCTGGACAGGGACGACCTACGAGCAGTACTTC
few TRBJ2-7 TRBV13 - CASSQTQGGEQYF TGTGCCAGCAGCCAAACGCAGGGGGGAGAGCAGTACTTC
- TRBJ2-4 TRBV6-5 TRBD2 CASSSGLAGGPVDIQYF TGTGCCAGCAGTTCGGGACTAGCGGGGGGGCCGGTGGACATTCAGTACTTC
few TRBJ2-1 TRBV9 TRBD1 CASRGTGVDEQFF TGTGCCAGCAGGGGGACAGGGGTGGATGAGCAGTTCTTC
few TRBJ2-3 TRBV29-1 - CSVGRTDTQYF TGCAGCGTTGGGCGGACAGATACGCAGTATTTT
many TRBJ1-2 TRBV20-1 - CSARELLTPLVRLIYGYTF TGCAGTGCTAGAGAGCTCCTCACACCACTGGTTAGGCTTATCTATGGCTACACCTTC
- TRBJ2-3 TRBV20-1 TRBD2 CSARVAGGGGSDTQYF TGCAGTGCTAGAGTGGCGGGGGGGGGAGGCTCAGATACGCAGTATTTT
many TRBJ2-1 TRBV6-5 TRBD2 CASREGLAGVREQFF TGTGCCAGCAGGGAAGGACTAGCGGGCGTCCGTGAGCAGTTCTTC
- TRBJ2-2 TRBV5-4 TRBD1 CASRPDRGFGELFF TGTGCCAGCAGGCCGGACAGGGGGTTCGGGGAGCTGTTTTTT
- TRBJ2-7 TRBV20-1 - CSARDLGWSSSAYEQYF TGCAGTGCTAGAGATCTTGGTTGGTCTAGCAGTGCGTACGAGCAGTACTTC
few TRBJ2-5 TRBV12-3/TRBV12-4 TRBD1 CASSGGLKGARETQYF TGTGCCAGCAGTGGGGGATTAAAGGGGGCGAGAGAGACCCAGTACTTC
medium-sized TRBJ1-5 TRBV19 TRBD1 CATKGAGGAGNQPQHF TGTGCCACCAAAGGGGCAGGGGGCGCAGGGAATCAGCCCCAGCATTTT
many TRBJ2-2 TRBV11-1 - CASGFPGHTTGELFF TGTGCCAGCGGATTTCCGGGACACACCACCGGGGAGCTGTTTTTT
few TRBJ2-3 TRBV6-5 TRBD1 CASSPGTVLSTDTQYF TGTGCCAGCAGTCCCGGGACAGTCCTGAGCACAGATACGCAGTATTTT
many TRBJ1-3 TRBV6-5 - CASGQGPGNTIYF TGTGCCAGTGGGCAGGGTCCTGGAAACACCATATATTTT
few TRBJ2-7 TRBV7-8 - CASSLARARRAHEQYF TGTGCCAGCAGCTTAGCTCGGGCGAGACGAGCGCATGAGCAGTACTTC
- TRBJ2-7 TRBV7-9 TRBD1 CASSLGTGAIYEQYF TGTGCCAGCAGCTTAGGGACAGGGGCTATCTACGAGCAGTACTTC
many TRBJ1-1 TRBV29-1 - CSVGSPGEEAFF TGCAGCGTTGGGAGTCCAGGGGAAGAAGCTTTCTTT
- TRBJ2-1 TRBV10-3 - CAISDSGSAYNEQFF TGTGCCATCAGTGACTCGGGGAGCGCCTACAATGAGCAGTTCTTC
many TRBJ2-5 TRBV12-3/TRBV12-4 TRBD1 CASSFGHRGRETQYF TGTGCCAGCAGTTTTGGGCACAGGGGGCGAGAGACCCAGTACTTC
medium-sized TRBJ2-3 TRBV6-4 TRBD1 CASSDGTGGADTQYF TGTGCCAGCAGTGACGGGACAGGGGGCGCAGATACGCAGTATTTT
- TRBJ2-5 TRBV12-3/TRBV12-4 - CASSQQGRTQETQYF TGTGCCAGCAGTCAGCAGGGGCGTACTCAAGAGACCCAGTACTTC
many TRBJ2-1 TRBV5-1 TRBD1 CASSHRDRGSNEQFF TGCGCCAGCAGCCACCGGGACAGGGGCAGCAATGAGCAGTTCTTC
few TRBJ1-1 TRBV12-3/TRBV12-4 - CASSFSGTEAFF TGTGCCAGCAGTTTTTCCGGCACTGAAGCTTTCTTT
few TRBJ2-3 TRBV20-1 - CSARAGRSSTDTQYF TGCAGTGCTAGAGCGGGACGATCTAGCACAGATACGCAGTATTTT
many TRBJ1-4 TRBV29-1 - CSVEGLEGHSNEKLFF TGCAGCGTTGAAGGTTTGGAGGGACACTCTAATGAAAAACTGTTTTTT
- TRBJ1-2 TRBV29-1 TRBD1 CSVWTGEYGYTF TGCAGCGTTTGGACAGGGGAGTATGGCTACACCTTC
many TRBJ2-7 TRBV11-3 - CASSLGGQQYF TGTGCCAGCAGCTTAGGGGGACAACAGTACTTC
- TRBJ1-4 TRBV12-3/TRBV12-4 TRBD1 CASRDGQGGNEKLFF TGTGCCAGCAGGGACGGACAGGGTGGAAATGAAAAACTGTTTTTT
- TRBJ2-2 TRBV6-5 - CASQQPGPAGELFF TGTGCCAGCCAACAACCAGGGCCCGCCGGGGAGCTGTTTTTT
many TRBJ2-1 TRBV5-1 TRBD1 CASSYGQGFRDEQFF TGCGCCAGCAGCTACGGACAGGGATTTAGGGATGAGCAGTTCTTC
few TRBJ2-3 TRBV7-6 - CASSLYPLTDTQYF TGTGCCAGCAGCTTATATCCCCTGACAGATACGCAGTATTTT
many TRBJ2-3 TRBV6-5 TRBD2 CASSYSSLAGVQYF TGTGCCAGCAGTTATTCCTCACTTGCGGGGGTTCAGTATTTT
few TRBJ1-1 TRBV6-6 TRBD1 CASSSFTGTGGRNTEAFF TGTGCCAGCAGCTCATTTACCGGGACAGGGGGGCGTAACACTGAAGCTTTCTTT
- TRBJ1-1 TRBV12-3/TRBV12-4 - CASTLSVGSPTEAFF TGTGCCAGCACCCTTAGCGTGGGCAGCCCCACTGAAGCTTTCTTT
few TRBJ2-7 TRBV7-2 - CASSLSSYEQYF TGTGCCAGCAGCTTGAGCTCCTACGAGCAGTACTTC
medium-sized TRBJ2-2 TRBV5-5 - CASSFRSGRTGELFF TGTGCCAGCAGCTTCCGTTCAGGAAGGACCGGGGAGCTGTTTTTT
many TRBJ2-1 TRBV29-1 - CSVEGYREGEQFF TGCAGCGTTGAGGGGTACAGGGAGGGCGAGCAGTTCTTC
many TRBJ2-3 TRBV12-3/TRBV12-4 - CASSPSTDTQYF TGTGCCAGCAGCCCATCCACAGATACGCAGTATTTT
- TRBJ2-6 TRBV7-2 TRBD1 CASSLPHKPTGTGRTGANVLTF TGTGCCAGCAGCTTACCCCACAAACCAACCGGGACAGGGCGCACTGGGGCCAACGTCCTGACTTTC
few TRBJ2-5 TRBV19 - CASSPMSRLGDQYF TGTGCCAGTAGTCCCATGTCCAGGCTGGGGGACCAGTACTTC
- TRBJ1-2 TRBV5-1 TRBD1 CASKAPQGAADYGYTF TGCGCCAGCAAGGCCCCCCAGGGGGCTGCGGACTATGGCTACACCTTC
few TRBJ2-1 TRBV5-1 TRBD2 CASSLRPSGGDEQFF TGCGCCAGCAGCTTGAGGCCTAGCGGGGGGGATGAGCAGTTCTTC
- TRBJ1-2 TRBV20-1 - CSARDWQPRGYGDTF TGCAGTGCTAGAGATTGGCAGCCCCGAGGGTATGGCGACACCTTC
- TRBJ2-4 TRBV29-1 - CSVGGVMNPNIQYF TGCAGCGTTGGCGGGGTAATGAATCCAAACATTCAGTACTTC
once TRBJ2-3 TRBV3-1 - CASSRRGTDTQYF TGTGCCAGCAGCCGCCGGGGCACAGATACGCAGTATTTT
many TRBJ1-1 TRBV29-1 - CSHSQSMNTEAFF TGCAGCCACTCACAAAGCATGAACACTGAAGCTTTCTTT
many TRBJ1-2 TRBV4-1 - CASSPSLGVYGYTF TGCGCCAGCAGCCCCAGTTTGGGGGTCTATGGCTACACCTTC
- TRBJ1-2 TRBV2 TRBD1 CASLDRGPTAYGYTF TGTGCCAGCCTTGACAGGGGGCCGACAGCCTATGGCTACACCTTC
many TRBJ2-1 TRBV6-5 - CASSYVPSAYNEQFF TGTGCCAGCAGTTACGTGCCTAGTGCGTACAATGAGCAGTTCTTC